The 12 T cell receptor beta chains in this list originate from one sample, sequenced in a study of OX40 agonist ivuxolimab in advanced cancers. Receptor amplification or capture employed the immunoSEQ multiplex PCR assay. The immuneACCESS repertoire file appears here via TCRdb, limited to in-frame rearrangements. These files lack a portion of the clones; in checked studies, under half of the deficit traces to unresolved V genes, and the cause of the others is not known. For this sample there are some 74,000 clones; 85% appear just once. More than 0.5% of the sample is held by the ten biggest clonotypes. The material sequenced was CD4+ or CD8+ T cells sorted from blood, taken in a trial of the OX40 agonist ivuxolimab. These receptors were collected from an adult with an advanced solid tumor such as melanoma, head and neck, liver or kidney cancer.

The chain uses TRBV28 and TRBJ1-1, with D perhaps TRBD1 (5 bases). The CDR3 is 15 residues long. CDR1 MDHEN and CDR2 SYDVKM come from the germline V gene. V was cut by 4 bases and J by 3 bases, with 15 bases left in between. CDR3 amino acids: CASSSLGVSDTEAFF. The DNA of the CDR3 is TGTGCCAGCAGTTCCCTGGGGGTATCCGACACTGAAGCTTTCTTT.

CDR3 loop: CASSLGLHTDTQYF. CDR3 sequence (DNA): TGTGCCAGCAGCTTAGGACTTCACACAGATACGCAGTATTTT. The genes are TRBV7-6 and TRBJ2-3, with D unresolved. The V and J ends lost 1 base and 2 bases respectively, with 7 bases between them. The CDR3 loop spans 14 amino acids. CDR1 is SGHVS and CDR2 is FNYEAQ in the germline V gene.

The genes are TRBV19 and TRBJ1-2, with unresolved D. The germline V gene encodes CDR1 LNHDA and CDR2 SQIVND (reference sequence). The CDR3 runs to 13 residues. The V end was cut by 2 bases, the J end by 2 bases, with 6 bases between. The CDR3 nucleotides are TGTGCCAGTAGTATATCCTTGAACTATGGCTACACCTTC. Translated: CASSISLNYGYTF. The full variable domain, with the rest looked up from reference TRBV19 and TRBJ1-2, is DGGITQSPKYLFRKEGQNVTLSCEQNLNHDAMYWYRQDPGQGLRLIYYSQIVNDFQKGDIAEGYSVSREKKESFPLTVTSAQKNPTAFYLCASSISLNYGYTFGSGTRLTVV.

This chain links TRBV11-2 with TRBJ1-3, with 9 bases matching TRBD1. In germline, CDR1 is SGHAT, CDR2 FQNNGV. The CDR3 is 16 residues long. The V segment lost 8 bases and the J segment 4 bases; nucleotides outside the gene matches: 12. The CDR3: CASAGGSGTGGNTIYF. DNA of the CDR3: TGTGCCAGCGCCGGGGGATCCGGGACAGGGGGAAACACCATATATTTT.

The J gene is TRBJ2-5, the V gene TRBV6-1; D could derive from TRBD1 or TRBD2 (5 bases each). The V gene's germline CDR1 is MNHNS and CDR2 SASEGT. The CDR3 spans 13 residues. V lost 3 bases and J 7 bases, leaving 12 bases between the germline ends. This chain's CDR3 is CASSDPRGVTQYF. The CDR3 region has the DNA TGTGCCAGCAGTGATCCCCGAGGGGTGACCCAGTACTTC.

CDR3 nucleotides: TGTGCCAGCAGCCTAAGTGGGCAGTTCGAGCAGTACTTC. It translates to CASSLSGQFEQYF. This chain joins TRBV6-5 and TRBJ2-7; unclear D gene. V lost 6 bases and J 6 bases, leaving 15 bases between the germline ends. The germline gives CDR1 MNHEY, CDR2 SVGAGI. This CDR3 comprises 13 residues.

The DNA of the CDR3 is TGTGCCAGCAGCCGATGGGCGGGGTACCAAGAGACCCAGTACTTC. Residues: CASSRWAGYQETQYF. V gene TRBV7-6 combines with J gene TRBJ2-5, with D perhaps TRBD2 (6 bases). CDR3 size: 15 residues. Deletions cut 5 bases from V and 0 bases from J, with 13 bases between. The germline gives CDR1 SGHVS, CDR2 FNYEAQ.

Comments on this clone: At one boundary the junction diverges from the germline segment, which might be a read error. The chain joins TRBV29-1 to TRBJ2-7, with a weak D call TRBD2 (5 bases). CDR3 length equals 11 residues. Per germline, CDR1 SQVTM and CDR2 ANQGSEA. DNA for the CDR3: TGCAGCGCCGTGGGCGACTACGAGCAGTGCTTC. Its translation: CSAVGDYEQCF.

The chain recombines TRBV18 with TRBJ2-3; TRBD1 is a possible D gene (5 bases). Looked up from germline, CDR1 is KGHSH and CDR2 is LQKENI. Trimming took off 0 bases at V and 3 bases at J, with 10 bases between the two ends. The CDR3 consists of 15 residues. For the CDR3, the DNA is TGTGCCAGCTCACCACCGAGACAGCTAACAGATACGCAGTATTTT. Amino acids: CASSPPRQLTDTQYF.

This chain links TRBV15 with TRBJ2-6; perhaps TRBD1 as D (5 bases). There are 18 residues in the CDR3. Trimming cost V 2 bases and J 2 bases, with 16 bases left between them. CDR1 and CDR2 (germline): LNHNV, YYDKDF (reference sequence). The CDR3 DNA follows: TGTGCCACCAGCAGATTAGCCAGGGCCCTAACTGGGGCCAACGTCCTGACTTTC. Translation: CATSRLARALTGANVLTF.

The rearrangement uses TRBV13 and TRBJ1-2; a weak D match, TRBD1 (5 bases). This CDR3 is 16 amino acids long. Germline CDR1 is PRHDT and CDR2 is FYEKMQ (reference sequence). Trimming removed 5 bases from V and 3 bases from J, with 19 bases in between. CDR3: CASSPARAALYYGYTF. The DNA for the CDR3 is TGTGCCAGCAGCCCCGCCAGGGCGGCCCTGTACTATGGCTACACCTTC.

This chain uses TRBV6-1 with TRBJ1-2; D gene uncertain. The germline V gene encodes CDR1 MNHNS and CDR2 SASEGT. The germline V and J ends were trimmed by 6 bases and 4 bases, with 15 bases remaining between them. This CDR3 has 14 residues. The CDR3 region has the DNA TGTGCCAGCAGCGCTGGACCAGGTCCCTATGGCTACACCTTC. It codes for CASSAGPGPYGYTF.